This TCR beta chain is from a study of shared clonotypes between healthy human individuals. Study results and caveats: Around 5% was the fraction of naive CD4 clonotypes found shared across a handful of donors.

It was at deep level that the assay was run. The authors loaded roughly 200 ng DNA, around 32,000 T cell genomes, into sorted-subset replicate PCRs. Sequencing used immunoSEQ multiplex PCR; TCRdb keeps in-frame clones, though not all of them. The sample has hundreds of thousands of clones; around 67% are singletons. Memory CD4+ cells were the fraction left after CD45RA+ naive selection. In this sample, this clone turned up a few times. The antigen is undetermined. Sequenced material: memory CD4+ T cells sorted from blood. The subset was: CD45RA-negative fraction. This clonotype was sampled from a woman aged 30 to 39 in good health.

In nucleotides, the CDR3 is TGTGCCAGCGGAAAGACAGGTACCTCCTACGAGCAGTACTTC. Amino acids: CASGKTGTSYEQYF. V usage is TRBV28 and J usage is TRBJ2-7, with D perhaps matching TRBD1 (6 bases). CDR3 length: 14 residues. Germline lookup yields CDR1 MDHEN and CDR2 SYDVKM. Deletions cut 8 bases from V and 0 bases from J, with 14 bases between.